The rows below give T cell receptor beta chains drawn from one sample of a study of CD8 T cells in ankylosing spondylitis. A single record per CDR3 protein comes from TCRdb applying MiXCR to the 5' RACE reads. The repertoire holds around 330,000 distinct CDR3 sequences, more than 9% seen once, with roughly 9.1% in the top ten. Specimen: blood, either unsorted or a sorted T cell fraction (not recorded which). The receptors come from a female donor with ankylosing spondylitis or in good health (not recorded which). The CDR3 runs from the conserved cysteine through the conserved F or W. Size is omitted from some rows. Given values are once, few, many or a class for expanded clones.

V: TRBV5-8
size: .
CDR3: CASSPPGPNYGYTF

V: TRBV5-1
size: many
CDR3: CASTLPGAEQYF

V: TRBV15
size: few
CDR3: CATNPGQGYNEQFF

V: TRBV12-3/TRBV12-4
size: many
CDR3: CASASRGLAYEQYF

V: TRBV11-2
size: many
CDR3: CASSQPWVETQYF

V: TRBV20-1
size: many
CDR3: CSAPAVGVQHF

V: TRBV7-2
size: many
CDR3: CASSHPTSGTYEQYF

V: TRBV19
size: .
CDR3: CASRNRDPSYEQYF

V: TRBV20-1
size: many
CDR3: CSARGPTEQFF

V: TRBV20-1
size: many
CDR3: CSGTDRWGQETQYF

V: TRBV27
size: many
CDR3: CASSFAASRETQYF

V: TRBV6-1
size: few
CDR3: CASKPGMGPYNEQFF

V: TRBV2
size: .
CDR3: CASSEKLGLAGDGSGELFF

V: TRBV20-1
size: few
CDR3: CSATHPGQGAYEQFF

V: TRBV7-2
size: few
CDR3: CASRRIAGGPMDTQYF

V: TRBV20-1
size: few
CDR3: CSAQPGPGQGAYSSYNEQFF

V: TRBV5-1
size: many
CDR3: CASSLSYSTYEQYF

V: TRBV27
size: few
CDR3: CASSFLTGLTNYGYTF

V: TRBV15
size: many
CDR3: CATSNSTPRNTEAFF

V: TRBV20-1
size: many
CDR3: CSARELGQGEETQYF

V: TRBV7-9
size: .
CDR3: CASTPGSLALAYEQYF

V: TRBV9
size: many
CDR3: CASSVGLGGNGYTF

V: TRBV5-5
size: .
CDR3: CASSPPTPGTEAFF

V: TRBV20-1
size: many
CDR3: CSARLNRESSYNSPLHF

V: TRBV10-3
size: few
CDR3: CAISELYAGGRMKTQYF